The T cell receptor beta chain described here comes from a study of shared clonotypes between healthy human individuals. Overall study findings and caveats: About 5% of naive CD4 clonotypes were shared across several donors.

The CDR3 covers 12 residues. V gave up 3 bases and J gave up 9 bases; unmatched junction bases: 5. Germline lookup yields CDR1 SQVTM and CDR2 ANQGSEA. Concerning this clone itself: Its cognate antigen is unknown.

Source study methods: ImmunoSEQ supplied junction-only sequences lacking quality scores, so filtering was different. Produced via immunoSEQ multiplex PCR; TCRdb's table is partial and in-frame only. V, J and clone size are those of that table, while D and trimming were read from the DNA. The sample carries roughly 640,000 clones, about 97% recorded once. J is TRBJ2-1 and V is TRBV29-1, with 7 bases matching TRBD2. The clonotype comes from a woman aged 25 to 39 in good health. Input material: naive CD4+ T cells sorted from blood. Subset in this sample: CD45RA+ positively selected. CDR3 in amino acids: CSVDAGVGEQFF. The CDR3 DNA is TGCAGCGTTGATGCGGGAGTGGGTGAGCAGTTCTTC.